This T cell receptor (beta chain) was obtained from a study of Ad26.COV2.S vaccination and SARS-CoV-2 variants. Turning to the study itself: This donor came from the COV1001 trial of Ad26.COV2.S.

Sample treatment: some 20 received Ad26.COV2.S at low or high dose, single or two shots; roughly five received placebo; per-sample allocation not given. Vaccine and placebo recipients were sampled on day 63 after the first injection. Donation came from an adult in Boston who was aged 18-55 years. The vaccine antigen was prefusion-stabilized Wuhan SARS-CoV-2 spike. The repertoire was sequenced with immunoSEQ multiplex PCR; TCRdb's copy has only in-frame clones and lacks some. The data contain around 340,000 clones, about 87% of them seen just once; the ten biggest clones take up approximately 5.9%. This specimen consisted of peripheral blood, obtained in a trial of Ad26.COV2.S vaccine versus placebo. The sequence came from a person between 18 and 59 years old who received the Ad26.COV2.S COVID-19 vaccine or a placebo.

CDR3 protein: CASSIASRRQTNTEAFF. The CDR3 DNA sequence: TGTGCCAGTAGTATAGCCTCTCGTAGACAGACGAACACTGAAGCTTTCTTT. J is TRBJ1-1 and V is TRBV19; tentatively, D is TRBD1 (5 bases). Per the germline V gene, CDR1 is LNHDA and CDR2 is SQIVND (reference sequence). The CDR3 has 17 residues. Between the trimmed V and J ends, which lost 1 base and 1 base, there was a span of 16 bases.